These 32 T cell receptor beta chains were all obtained from the same sample, sequenced in a study of shared clonotypes between healthy human individuals. Clones were sequenced by immunoSEQ multiplex PCR, and TCRdb holds only the in-frame ones, with some missing. Of around 2,000,000 clones in the sample, about 95% are singletons; the top ten hold 1.1%. Naive CD8 populations comprised CD45RO-negative cells positively selected for CCR7, excluding terminally differentiated effector memory CD45RA+ cells. The sample taken for sequencing was naive CD8+ T cells sorted from blood. The source is a man between 18 and 35 years old in good health.

The V call is TRBV6-1, the J call TRBJ2-7; D is uncertain. Per germline, CDR1 MNHNS and CDR2 SASEGT. The V end was cut by 4 bases, the J end by 3 bases, with 7 bases between. The CDR3 is 12 residues long. The CDR3 DNA sequence: TGTGCCAGCAGTGTTAGACTCTACGAGCAGTACTTC. It translates to CASSVRLYEQYF.

The J gene is TRBJ2-5, the V gene TRBV19, with a tentative D call TRBD2 (6 bases). Germline loops: CDR1 LNHDA, CDR2 SQIVND (reference sequence). Between the trimmed V and J ends, which lost 5 bases and 5 bases, there was a span of 18 bases. This CDR3 contains 15 residues. CDR3 region: CASSPSREVTETQYF. The CDR3 DNA follows: TGTGCCAGTAGTCCAAGCAGGGAGGTGACGGAGACCCAGTACTTC.

The J gene is TRBJ1-2, the V gene TRBV5-8; D gene unclear. The CDR3 extends over 13 amino acids. V lost 1 base, J lost 4 bases, and 8 bases lay in between. Germline lookup yields CDR1 SGHTS and CDR2 YDEGEE. The CDR3 nucleotides read TGTGCCAGCAGCTTGACGGCCAGCTATGGCTACACCTTC. Protein sequence: CASSLTASYGYTF. The entire variable domain, with the rest obtained from reference TRBV5-8 and TRBJ1-2, is as follows: EAGVTQSPTHLIKTRGQQATLRCSPISGHTSVYWYQQALGLGLQFLLWYDEGEERNRGNFPPRFSGRQFPNYSSELNVNALELEDSALYLCASSLTASYGYTFGSGTRLTVV.

The V call is TRBV11-2, the J call TRBJ2-7, with 8 nucleotides matching TRBD1. The CDR3 runs to 13 residues. V dropped 5 bases and J dropped 6; count of bases not matched to a gene: 6. From germline, CDR1 is SGHAT and CDR2 FQNNGV. CDR3 sequence: CASSLVTGAEQYF. Written as DNA, the CDR3 is TGTGCCAGCAGCCTAGTGACAGGGGCCGAGCAGTACTTC. The whole variable domain, filled in from reference TRBV11-2 and TRBJ2-7, reads EAGVAQSPRYKIIEKRQSVAFWCNPISGHATLYWYQQILGQGPKLLIQFQNNGVVDDSQLPKDRFSAERLKGVDSTLKIQPAKLEDSAVYLCASSLVTGAEQYFGPGTRLTVT.

The genes are TRBV4-1 and TRBJ1-5; TRBD1 is a possible D gene (5 bases). This CDR3 contains 14 residues. The germline V and J ends were trimmed by 2 bases and 5 bases, with 10 bases remaining between them. Germline loops: CDR1 MGHRA, CDR2 YSYEKL. The chain's CDR3 is CASSQWGGDQPQHF. CDR3 nucleotides: TGCGCCAGCAGCCAATGGGGGGGGGATCAGCCCCAGCATTTT.

With respect to this clone: The same CDR3 is also encoded by other DNA sequences in this sample. This chain connects TRBV2 to TRBJ2-3, with TRBD2 as a possible D gene (6 bases). The CDR3 contains 14 residues. The germline CDR1 and CDR2 sequences are SNHLY and FYNNEI. The germline V and J ends were trimmed by 3 bases and 1 base, with 8 bases remaining between them. The CDR3 sequence: CASSEGGGTDTQYF. Here the CDR3 DNA reads TGTGCCAGCAGTGAGGGCGGGGGCACAGATACGCAGTATTTT.

The chain employs TRBV7-9 and TRBJ2-7, with TRBD2 matching over 16 bases. This CDR3 spans 18 amino acids. Trimming removed 5 bases from V and 5 bases from J; junction bases left unmatched: 12. Per germline, CDR1 SEHNR and CDR2 FQNEAQ (reference sequence). CDR3 sequence (DNA): TGTGCCAGCAGCCCCAGGGCCGGGACTAGCGGGGGGGCGAACGAGCAGTACTTC. Its translation is CASSPRAGTSGGANEQYF. Full variable domain (missing parts from reference TRBV7-9 and TRBJ2-7): DTGVSQNPRHKITKRGQNVTFRCDPISEHNRLYWYRQTLGQGPEFLTYFQNEAQLEKSRLLSDRFSAERPKGSFSTLEIQRTEQGDSAMYLCASSPRAGTSGGANEQYFGPGTRLTVT.

A single count supports this clone. The DNA for the CDR3 is TGTGCCGGGGGGGACGGTATGAACACTGAAGCTTTCTTT. Its protein is CAGGDGMNTEAFF. The V gene is TRBV2, the J gene TRBJ1-1; a possible D gene is TRBD1 (5 bases). Germline CDR1 SNHLY, CDR2 FYNNEI. CDR3 length equals 13 residues. With 11 bases removed from V and 0 bases from J, the gap between germline ends came to 13 bases.

This chain uses TRBV4-3 with TRBJ2-4, with D uncertain. The CDR3 covers 15 residues. Trimming left V 1 base short and J 6 bases short, with 13 bases between. Germline CDR1 is LGHNA and CDR2 is YSLEER. CDR3 coding DNA: TGCGCCAGCAGCCAAGGCCTTCAGGATAGAAACATTCAGTACTTC. It yields the protein CASSQGLQDRNIQYF.

J is TRBJ2-7 and V is TRBV25-1; TRBD1 aligns across 7 bases. V lost 6 bases and J lost 5; bases outside the gene matches: 4. The CDR3 loop spans 12 amino acids. Germline values: CDR1 MGHDK, CDR2 SYGVNS. This CDR3 reads CASSETGDEQYF. DNA of the CDR3: TGTGCCAGCAGCGAAACAGGGGACGAGCAGTACTTC.

The rearrangement joins TRBV5-4 to TRBJ1-1; unclear D gene. V gave up 5 bases and J gave up 7 bases, with 21 bases separating them. Germline CDR1 SGHNT, CDR2 YYREEE (reference sequence). This CDR3 spans 15 amino acids. CDR3: CASSILGAGGYEAFF. The CDR3, as DNA: TGTGCCAGCAGTATCCTTGGTGCTGGAGGGTATGAAGCTTTCTTT.

This chain uses TRBV25-1 with TRBJ2-2, with D hard to call. The germline gives CDR1 MGHDK, CDR2 SYGVNS. The CDR3 runs to 12 residues. Trimming took 4 bases from V and 4 from J, leaving 4 bases between them. The CDR3 loop is CASSVLTGELFF. Here the CDR3 DNA reads TGTGCCAGCAGTGTCCTCACCGGGGAGCTGTTTTTT.

The chain is built from TRBV5-1 and TRBJ2-1; 10 positions match TRBD2. Trimming at V came to 0 bases and at J to 4 bases, leaving 4 bases not matched to a gene. The germline CDR1 and CDR2 sequences are SGHRS and YFSETQ. The CDR3 has 16 residues. The CDR3 loop reads CASSLVGLAAYNEQFF. The CDR3 DNA follows: TGCGCCAGCAGCTTGGTTGGACTAGCGGCTTACAATGAGCAGTTCTTC.

Concerning this clone: This CDR3 is also generated by other DNA sequences in the sample. V and J are TRBV13 and TRBJ2-1; 9 positions match TRBD1. V lost 2 bases, J lost 4 bases, and 3 bases stayed unmatched. CDR1 PRHDT and CDR2 FYEKMQ come from the germline V gene (reference sequence). CDR3 length: 15 residues. This chain's CDR3 is CASSLTGGGYNEQFF. CDR3 DNA: TGTGCCAGCAGCTTAACAGGGGGCGGGTACAATGAGCAGTTCTTC.

The chain uses TRBV7-3 and TRBJ1-1; D is unresolved. Germline assignment: CDR1 SGHTA and CDR2 FQGTGA. The CDR3 runs to 15 residues. V was clipped by 2 bases and J by 4 bases, with 14 bases between them. The DNA of the CDR3 is TGTGCCAGCAGCTTATCTCTTACGGGGAGCACTGAAGCTTTCTTT. It translates to CASSLSLTGSTEAFF.

Worth noting for this clone: Distinct nucleotide sequences in the sample also encode this CDR3. This chain uses TRBV27 with TRBJ2-7, with TRBD2 as a possible D gene (6 bases). Between the trimmed V and J ends, which lost 0 bases and 1 base, there was a span of 7 bases. Germline V CDR1 and CDR2: MNHEY, SMNVEV (reference sequence). The CDR3 totals 14 residues. The CDR3 here is CASSLSGGSYEQYF. The CDR3 nucleotides read TGTGCCAGCAGTTTATCGGGGGGATCCTACGAGCAGTACTTC.

CDR3 loop: CASTVAGGETNVLTF. Here the CDR3 DNA reads TGTGCCAGCACCGTCGCTGGCGGGGAGACCAACGTCCTGACTTTC. V and J are TRBV9 and TRBJ2-6, with D tentatively TRBD2 (6 bases). The germline V and J ends were trimmed by 6 bases and 8 bases, with 18 bases remaining between them. Germline CDR1 SGDLS, CDR2 YYNGEE. CDR3 length equals 15 residues.

The chain carries TRBV4-1 and TRBJ2-3; unclear D gene. From germline, CDR1 is MGHRA and CDR2 YSYEKL. With 3 bases removed from V and 3 bases from J, the gap between germline ends came to 16 bases. This CDR3 has 16 amino acids. The CDR3 nucleotides read TGCGCCAGCAGCCAGGCAAAGGGCTTGGATACAGATACGCAGTATTTT. It codes for CASSQAKGLDTDTQYF.

This sequence joins TRBV4-1 and TRBJ1-4, with a tentative D call TRBD1 (5 bases). The V gene lost 0 bases and the J gene lost 12 bases, with 17 bases spanning the gap. The germline V gene encodes CDR1 MGHRA and CDR2 YSYEKL. CDR3 size: 15 residues. The CDR3 is CASSQDGGEGVELFF. The CDR3 DNA follows: TGCGCCAGCAGCCAAGATGGGGGAGAGGGAGTGGAACTGTTTTTT.

The chain couples TRBV5-4 to TRBJ2-4; TRBD1 matches 7 bases. This CDR3 contains 13 residues. V was pared by 3 bases and J by 5 bases, with 2 bases of the junction left unmatched. Germline CDR1 reads SGHNT; CDR2 reads YYREEE (reference sequence). CDR3 nucleotide sequence: TGTGCCAGCAGCTCCGGGACAGAAAACATTCAGTACTTC. Protein: CASSSGTENIQYF.

This chain uses TRBV2 with TRBJ2-5; a weak D match, TRBD1 (6 bases). CDR3 length: 16 amino acids. V was shortened by 2 bases and J by 1 base, with 14 bases between the two germline ends. Germline loops: CDR1 SNHLY, CDR2 FYNNEI. CDR3 region: CASSEIWGHRQETQYF. CDR3 nucleotide sequence: TGTGCCAGCAGTGAAATATGGGGACACCGCCAAGAGACCCAGTACTTC. The full variable domain, its missing parts supplied by reference TRBV2 and TRBJ2-5, is EPEVTQTPSHQVTQMGQEVILRCVPISNHLYFYWYRQILGQKVEFLVSFYNNEISEKSEIFDDQFSVERPDGSNFTLKIRSTKLEDSAMYFCASSEIWGHRQETQYFGPGTRLLVL.

This chain uses TRBV19 with TRBJ1-2; D gene unclear. Germline V CDR1 and CDR2: LNHDA, SQIVND (reference sequence). V lost 0 bases and J 1 base, leaving 15 bases between the germline ends. This CDR3 is 17 amino acids long. CDR3 in amino acids: CASSIDLETSYNYGYTF. The CDR3 bases are TGTGCCAGTAGTATAGATTTAGAGACAAGCTATAACTATGGCTACACCTTC. Together with reference TRBV19 and TRBJ1-2, the CDR3 gives the full variable domain: DGGITQSPKYLFRKEGQNVTLSCEQNLNHDAMYWYRQDPGQGLRLIYYSQIVNDFQKGDIAEGYSVSREKKESFPLTVTSAQKNPTAFYLCASSIDLETSYNYGYTFGSGTRLTVV.

The rearrangement links TRBV10-3 to TRBJ1-5; 12 bases fit TRBD1. The CDR3 has 15 amino acids. The germline CDR1 and CDR2 sequences are ENHRY and SYGVKD. V gave up 7 bases and J gave up 5 bases; unmatched junction bases: 6. The CDR3: CAIKGTGGAYQPQHF. CDR3 nucleotides: TGTGCCATCAAGGGGACAGGGGGCGCGTATCAGCCCCAGCATTTT.

The rearrangement links TRBV5-6 to TRBJ1-1; D is undetermined. Germline V lookup: CDR1 SGHDT, CDR2 YYEEEE. There are 14 residues in the CDR3. The ends were cut back, 3 bases at V and 1 base at J, with 10 bases in the middle. DNA of the CDR3: TGTGCCAGCAGCTCTAGGGTTTGGAACACTGAAGCTTTCTTT. Translating it yields CASSSRVWNTEAFF.

This chain links TRBV5-6 with TRBJ2-1, with 11 bases aligning to TRBD2. The germline gives CDR1 SGHDT, CDR2 YYEEEE. The CDR3 consists of 15 residues. The trim removed 7 bases at V and 8 bases at J, leaving 11 bases unmatched. In DNA, the CDR3 is TGTGCCAGCCAACCGAGACTAGCGGGATTGGATGAGCAGTTCTTC. As protein: CASQPRLAGLDEQFF.

The rearrangement links TRBV28 to TRBJ2-7, with 8 bases aligning to TRBD2. CDR3 size: 17 residues. The germline CDR1 and CDR2 sequences are MDHEN and SYDVKM. V shed 1 base and J 1 base; nucleotides not matched to a gene: 9. Here the CDR3 reads CASSLFPREGPSYEQYF. The CDR3 DNA follows: TGTGCCAGCAGTTTATTCCCTCGGGAGGGCCCATCCTACGAGCAGTACTTC.

This clone turned up a few times. V gene TRBV14 combines with J gene TRBJ2-2; D is undetermined. The CDR3 is 16 amino acids. Germline CDR1 is SGHDN and CDR2 is FVKESK. Trimming removed 0 bases from V and 7 bases from J, with 15 bases in between. Here the CDR3 DNA reads TGTGCCAGCAGCCAAGAAGTCAGCGTCAATATCGGGGAGCTGTTTTTT. Translated, it gives CASSQEVSVNIGELFF.

The chain joins TRBV15 to TRBJ2-7; 9 nucleotides match TRBD1. This CDR3 comprises 15 residues. The germline CDR1 and CDR2 sequences are LNHNV and YYDKDF (reference sequence). J was trimmed by 0 bases and V by 4 bases; bases with no gene match: 4. The CDR3 DNA reads as TGTGCCACCAGCATAATGGGACAGGGCTCCTACGAGCAGTACTTC. Residues: CATSIMGQGSYEQYF.

The CDR3 region has the DNA TGTGCCAGCAGTTTCGATCGTAGCAATGAGCAGTTCTTC. Residues: CASSFDRSNEQFF. This sequence joins TRBV27 and TRBJ2-1; D gene ambiguous. CDR3 size: 13 residues. Trimming cost V 3 bases and J 6 bases, with 9 bases left between them. The germline V gene has CDR1 MNHEY and CDR2 SMNVEV (reference sequence).

The rearrangement uses TRBV2 and TRBJ1-1; D is unresolved. V shed 1 base and J shed 5 bases, with 11 bases lying between them. The CDR3 contains 14 residues. Germline V CDR1 and CDR2: SNHLY, FYNNEI. The CDR3 loop reads CASSEGRGRTEAFF. DNA for the CDR3: TGTGCCAGCAGTGAAGGGCGAGGCCGGACTGAAGCTTTCTTT.

The chain links TRBV2 to TRBJ2-7; weak D call: TRBD2 (5 bases). V lost 8 bases to trimming and J lost 6 bases, with 17 bases between them. Germline V gene data show CDR1 as SNHLY and CDR2 as FYNNEI. The CDR3 spans 13 residues. This CDR3 is CASLATPYGEQYF. CDR3 bases: TGTGCCAGCTTAGCGACTCCCTACGGCGAGCAGTACTTC.

This clone came up once. Other DNA variants within this sample encode the same CDR3. The CDR3 loop is CASRPTGGNSPLHF. The CDR3 coding sequence is TGTGCCAGCAGGCCTACAGGGGGTAATTCACCCCTCCACTTT. The chain couples TRBV27 to TRBJ1-6, with TRBD1 matching over 8 bases. After removal of 6 bases from V and 6 bases from J, the junction contained 4 bases not matched to a gene. This CDR3 is built from 14 residues. Germline loops: CDR1 MNHEY, CDR2 SMNVEV (reference sequence).